This entry lists 23 T cell receptor beta chains sequenced from one sample in a study of blood T cell repertoires in COVID-19. Using immunoSEQ multiplex PCR, the repertoire was profiled, and TCRdb retains in-frame clones only, with some absent. The sample lists 250,000 to 350,000 clones; around 91% were seen once. Input material: peripheral blood. The source of these receptors is a woman aged 55-69 years with acute or convalescent COVID-19.

The rearrangement uses TRBV7-9 and TRBJ2-3; D may be TRBD1 (6 bases). CDR1 SEHNR and CDR2 FQNEAQ come from the germline V gene (reference sequence). This CDR3 has 16 amino acids. The germline V and J ends were trimmed by 2 bases and 2 bases, with 14 bases remaining between them. The CDR3 sequence is CASSLRTVGDTDTQYF. CDR3 nucleotide sequence: TGTGCCAGCAGCTTACGGACAGTGGGGGACACAGATACGCAGTATTTT.

The rearrangement joins TRBV6-5 to TRBJ2-7, with 8 bases that match TRBD1. The CDR3 length is 16 residues. Germline V gives CDR1 MNHEY, CDR2 SVGAGI. J lost 7 bases, V lost 4 bases, and 15 bases had no gene match. CDR3 sequence: CASSSGQGKGRVEQYF. In DNA form, the CDR3 reads TGTGCCAGCAGTTCCGGACAGGGTAAGGGACGAGTAGAGCAGTACTTC.

V usage is TRBV6-5 and J usage is TRBJ1-5; the D is unclear. CDR1 MNHEY and CDR2 SVGAGI come from the germline V gene. The germline V and J ends were trimmed by 0 bases and 7 bases, with 7 bases remaining between them. The length of the CDR3 is 13 residues. This CDR3 reads CASSYSDWQPQHF. CDR3 nucleotides: TGTGCCAGCAGTTACTCGGACTGGCAGCCCCAGCATTTT.

The chain joins TRBV28 to TRBJ1-5; D not certain. The CDR3 totals 14 residues. Trimming removed 5 bases from V and 6 bases from J, with 14 bases in between. The germline CDR1 and CDR2 sequences are MDHEN and SYDVKM. CDR3 sequence: CASSRPIRGQPQHF. CDR3 DNA: TGTGCCAGCAGTCGCCCAATCCGCGGTCAGCCCCAGCATTTT.

This chain connects TRBV14 to TRBJ2-3; TRBD2 matches at 7 bases. The CDR3 extends over 14 amino acids. The germline gives CDR1 SGHDN, CDR2 FVKESK. V shed 5 bases, J shed 0 bases, and the junction held 2 bases outside the gene matches. The CDR3 sequence: CASSYGGSTDTQYF. For the CDR3, the DNA is TGTGCCAGCAGCTACGGGGGGAGCACAGATACGCAGTATTTT.

This chain uses TRBV13 with TRBJ2-5; D uncertain. V lost 5 bases and J 5 bases, leaving 15 bases between the germline ends. Germline V CDR1 and CDR2: PRHDT, FYEKMQ (reference sequence). The CDR3 consists of 14 residues. DNA of the CDR3: TGTGCCAGCAGCACGCGCCGGTCCGCGGAGACCCAGTACTTC. Its protein product is CASSTRRSAETQYF.

The chain links TRBV5-8 to TRBJ1-1, with D possibly matching TRBD1 (5 bases). From germline, CDR1 is SGHTS and CDR2 YDEGEE. The V and J ends lost 0 bases and 1 base respectively, with 13 bases between them. The CDR3 loop spans 16 amino acids. CDR3 DNA sequence: TGTGCCAGCAGCTTGGTTCCGGGGGGACCGAACACTGAAGCTTTCTTT. Its protein product is CASSLVPGGPNTEAFF.

The chain links TRBV28 to TRBJ2-1; TRBD2 matches 13 bases. This CDR3 comprises 13 residues. Germline V gene data show CDR1 as MDHEN and CDR2 as SYDVKM. With 5 bases clipped from V and 12 bases from J, the junction kept 4 bases outside the gene matches. CDR3 residues: CASSPGLAGRQFF. In DNA form, the CDR3 reads TGTGCCAGCAGTCCGGGACTAGCGGGGCGGCAGTTCTTC. The variable domain in full, completed from reference TRBV28 and TRBJ2-1, reads DVKVTQSSRYLVKRTGEKVFLECVQDMDHENMFWYRQDPGLGLRLIYFSYDVKMKEKGDIPEGYSVSREKKERFSLILESASTNQTSMYLCASSPGLAGRQFFGPGTRLTVL.

The chain couples TRBV3-1 (or the pseudogene TRBV3-2) to TRBJ2-3, with D possibly matching TRBD2 (5 bases). Germline V gene lookup returns CDR1 LGHDT and CDR2 YNNKEL (reference sequence). Trimming cost V 2 bases and J 4 bases, with 13 bases left between them. This CDR3 comprises 15 residues. CDR3 amino acids: CASSQMSGGADTQYF. In DNA form, the CDR3 reads TGTGCCAGCAGCCAAATGTCAGGAGGCGCAGATACGCAGTATTTT.

CDR3 in DNA: TGTGCCAGCTCCCCGGGGTACGAGCAGTACTTC. This encodes CASSPGYEQYF. The V and J genes are TRBV18 and TRBJ2-7; maybe TRBD2 (5 bases). Trimming removed 6 bases from V and 4 bases from J, with 7 bases in between. Per germline, CDR1 KGHSH and CDR2 LQKENI. The CDR3 has 11 residues.

The rearrangement links TRBV5-4 to TRBJ2-2; 10 nucleotides align to TRBD2. Germline V lookup: CDR1 SGHNT, CDR2 YYREEE (reference sequence). The CDR3 length is 15 residues. V was pared by 7 bases and J by 3 bases, with 6 bases of the junction left unmatched. For the CDR3, the DNA is TGTGCCAGCCAAAATAGCGGGGGGTACACCGGGGAGCTGTTTTTT. It encodes CASQNSGGYTGELFF.

The chain links TRBV5-8 to TRBJ2-3; the D is unclear. Germline CDR1 and CDR2: SGHTS and YDEGEE. The CDR3 totals 15 residues. Trimming took 0 bases from V and 0 from J, leaving 8 bases between them. The CDR3 protein is CASSLVSFSTDTQYF. The CDR3 DNA reads as TGTGCCAGCAGCTTGGTCAGTTTCAGCACAGATACGCAGTATTTT.

The rearrangement uses TRBV11-1 and TRBJ2-3; D unresolved. This CDR3 is built from 16 residues. The germline gives CDR1 SGHAT, CDR2 FQDESV (reference sequence). Trimming left V 3 bases short and J 0 bases short, with 13 bases between. Here the CDR3 reads CASSFLAVSSTDTQYF. The CDR3 DNA sequence: TGTGCCAGCAGCTTTCTGGCGGTATCTAGCACAGATACGCAGTATTTT. Using reference TRBV11-1 and TRBJ2-3 for the parts outside the CDR3, the full variable domain is EAEVAQSPRYKITEKSQAVAFWCDPISGHATLYWYRQILGQGPELLVQFQDESVVDDSQLPKDRFSAERLKGVDSTLKIQPAELGDSAMYLCASSFLAVSSTDTQYFGPGTRLTVL.

The V gene is TRBV27, the J gene TRBJ2-7; possible D gene TRBD2, 6 bases. Germline V gene data show CDR1 as MNHEY and CDR2 as SMNVEV (reference sequence). Trimming took 5 bases from V and 2 from J, leaving 13 bases between them. There are 14 residues in the CDR3. Here the CDR3 DNA reads TGTGCCAGCAGTCTCGGGACTCGCACCTACGAGCAGTACTTC. It encodes CASSLGTRTYEQYF.

The chain employs TRBV4-3 and TRBJ2-7, with D perhaps TRBD2 (5 bases). The CDR3 is 15 residues long. V gave up 1 base and J gave up 4 bases, with 14 bases separating them. Germline CDR1 LGHNA, CDR2 YSLEER. The CDR3 DNA sequence: TGCGCCAGCAGCCAAGGAGGGAATTTAGGGTACGAGCAGTACTTC. This gives the protein CASSQGGNLGYEQYF.

V is TRBV9 and J is TRBJ1-5; no firm D call. CDR3 length: 13 residues. Trimming took 3 bases from V and 7 from J, leaving 11 bases between them. The germline gives CDR1 SGDLS, CDR2 YYNGEE. The CDR3 sequence: CASSGGLGQPQHF. The CDR3 region has the DNA TGTGCCAGCAGCGGCGGACTTGGGCAGCCCCAGCATTTT. The variable domain in full, completed from reference TRBV9 and TRBJ1-5, reads DSGVTQTPKHLITATGQRVTLRCSPRSGDLSVYWYQQSLDQGLQFLIQYYNGEERAKGNILERFSAQQFPDLHSELNLSSLELGDSALYFCASSGGLGQPQHFGDGTRLSIL.

The chain links TRBV28 to TRBJ1-4; 8 bases line up with TRBD1. There are 14 residues in the CDR3. The V gene end was trimmed by 4 bases and the J gene end by 7 bases; junction bases not matched to a gene: 5. Per germline, CDR1 MDHEN and CDR2 SYDVKM. The CDR3 region has the DNA TGTGCCAGCAGTTACGGACAGGGATTTGAAAAACTGTTTTTT. Protein product: CASSYGQGFEKLFF.

The chain carries TRBV6-5 and TRBJ2-5; TRBD1 matches at 9 bases. Trimming took 5 bases from V and 2 from J; bases not matched to a gene: 6. CDR1 and CDR2 (germline): MNHEY, SVGAGI. The CDR3 covers 15 residues. CDR3 coding DNA: TGTGCCAGCAGTCTCCGGGACAGGGATCAAGAGACCCAGTACTTC. This gives the protein CASSLRDRDQETQYF.

This chain joins TRBV5-1 and TRBJ2-1; D unclear. CDR1 and CDR2 (germline): SGHRS, YFSETQ. The V end was cut by 2 bases, the J end by 6 bases, with 9 bases between. This CDR3 spans 13 amino acids. The CDR3 here is CASSLLGVNEQFF. In DNA, the CDR3 is TGCGCCAGCAGCTTATTGGGCGTCAATGAGCAGTTCTTC.

The gene calls are TRBV4-3 and TRBJ2-7, with 11 bases identical to TRBD1. The CDR3 extends over 16 amino acids. Germline trimming cut 1 base from V and 3 bases from J; bases unmatched to any gene: 5. Germline V lookup: CDR1 LGHNA, CDR2 YSLEER. Here the CDR3 reads CASSQGTGTGGYEQYF. The CDR3 bases are TGCGCCAGCAGCCAAGGCACCGGGACAGGGGGCTACGAGCAGTACTTC.

The table lists this clone with a count of one. The gene calls are TRBV3-1 (or the pseudogene TRBV3-2) and TRBJ1-1; D gene uncertain. CDR1 is LGHDT, CDR2 YNNKEL, per germline (reference sequence). The CDR3 is 14 residues long. Between the trimmed V and J ends, which lost 1 base and 4 bases, there was a span of 10 bases. In DNA form, the CDR3 reads TGTGCCAGCAGCCAAGGGCAATCACGCACTGAAGCTTTCTTT. Its protein is CASSQGQSRTEAFF.

This chain uses TRBV2 with TRBJ2-3; tentatively, D is TRBD1 (6 bases). V gave up 2 bases and J gave up 1 base, with 16 bases separating them. The length of the CDR3 is 17 residues. CDR1 is SNHLY and CDR2 is FYNNEI in the germline V gene. This CDR3 reads CASSELGASSGTDTQYF. The CDR3 DNA reads as TGTGCCAGCAGTGAACTGGGGGCGAGTTCTGGCACAGATACGCAGTATTTT.

The V and J genes are TRBV28 and TRBJ1-5; 7 bases agree with TRBD1. CDR3 length: 17 residues. The V gene's germline CDR1 is MDHEN and CDR2 SYDVKM. V dropped 2 bases and J dropped 8; count of bases not matched to a gene: 15. DNA for the CDR3: TGTGCCAGCAGTTTACCTTACAGGGGAATGTTGATAAAGCCCCAGCATTTT. Its protein is CASSLPYRGMLIKPQHF.